The subject of this entry is one T cell receptor beta chain. V dropped 4 bases and J dropped 5 bases, with 17 bases sitting between them. Germline CDR1 is GTSNPN and CDR2 is SVGIG (reference sequence). The CDR3 is 14 residues long. The data were taken from a study of blood T cell repertoires in COVID-19. On the study more broadly: The United States, Italy and Spain provided the acute and convalescent COVID-19 samples.

The repertoire was sequenced with immunoSEQ multiplex PCR; TCRdb's copy has only in-frame clones and lacks some. In the table there are about 300,000 clones, around four fifths of which are singletons. The sequenced sample consisted of peripheral blood. The gene calls are TRBV30 and TRBJ1-1; D call uncertain. The receptor was derived from a woman in her 50s with acute or convalescent COVID-19. The DNA of the CDR3 is TGTGCCTGGATTATTGGGCCCAGTGGGACTGAAGCTTTCTTT. Amino acids: CAWIIGPSGTEAFF.